The 17 T cell receptor beta chains given below trace back to one sample, sequenced in a study of cytomegalovirus exposure and HLA in healthy donors. Vbeta (60) and Jbeta (13) primers were used in the PCR. The protocol was immunoSEQ multiplex PCR, while the TCRdb copy is restricted to in-frame clones and leaves out a portion. The top ten hold approximately 2% of the sample, which has 100,000 to 140,000 clones, 65% to 85% seen once. The sample comprised PBMCs. These receptors came from a man aged 25-45 years in good health and CMV-seronegative.

The rearrangement links TRBV7-2 to TRBJ2-5; D unclear. The germline CDR1 and CDR2 sequences are SGHTA and FQGNSA. V was pared by 3 bases and J by 5 bases, with 7 bases between. This CDR3 is built from 12 residues. CDR3 residues: CASSFNWETQYF. The CDR3 nucleotides read TGTGCCAGCAGCTTCAACTGGGAGACCCAGTACTTC.

The chain has TRBV5-1 and TRBJ1-2; D perhaps matches TRBD1 (6 bases). The CDR3 length is 14 residues. Germline CDR1 is SGHRS and CDR2 is YFSETQ. V lost 0 bases, J lost 7 bases, and 13 bases lay in between. CDR3 in amino acids: CASSLAAGALGYTF. The DNA for the CDR3 is TGCGCCAGCAGCTTGGCGGCGGGGGCGCTTGGCTACACCTTC.

The chain links TRBV14 to TRBJ2-7; D gene unclear. This CDR3 contains 13 residues. Germline loops: CDR1 SGHDN, CDR2 FVKESK. V lost 3 bases, J lost 0 bases, and 6 bases lay in between. For the CDR3, the DNA is TGTGCCAGCAGCCATGACACCTCCTACGAGCAGTACTTC. Translated, it gives CASSHDTSYEQYF.

This clone has more than one count but fewer than ten. The chain uses TRBV4-2 and TRBJ2-7; 8 nucleotides align to TRBD1. The length of the CDR3 is 15 residues. The junction had 6 bases not matched to a gene; V was cut back by 0 bases and J by 5 bases. Germline V gives CDR1 LGHNA, CDR2 YNFKEQ. The CDR3 region is CASSQEAGGNNEQYF. CDR3 in DNA: TGTGCCAGCAGCCAAGAGGCAGGGGGCAACAACGAGCAGTACTTC.

V usage is TRBV11-2 and J usage is TRBJ2-7; 12 bases align to TRBD2. After removal of 5 bases from V and 3 bases from J, the junction contained 11 bases not matched to a gene. Germline CDR1 is SGHAT and CDR2 is FQNNGV. The CDR3 runs to 17 residues. The CDR3: CASSRKRTSGDHYEQYF. The CDR3 DNA reads as TGTGCCAGCAGCCGAAAACGGACTAGCGGGGACCACTACGAGCAGTACTTC.

This chain links TRBV11-2 with TRBJ2-7; D remains unclear. Germline V CDR1 and CDR2: SGHAT, FQNNGV. The CDR3 is 14 residues long. V was clipped by 1 base and J by 2 bases, with 9 bases between them. The CDR3 DNA follows: TGTGCCAGCAGCTTAGCTGACACCACCTACGAGCAGTACTTC. Translation gives CASSLADTTYEQYF.

The chain recombines TRBV29-1 with TRBJ2-7; 7 nucleotides match TRBD2. Germline lookup yields CDR1 SQVTM and CDR2 ANQGSEA. The CDR3 spans 14 residues. Losses at the gene ends were 7 bases for V and 7 bases for J; bases not matched to a gene: 16. The CDR3 nucleotides read TGCAGCGCCTCAATCGGACTAGTGGGAGGGGAGCAGTACTTC. Encoded protein: CSASIGLVGGEQYF.

This clone occurred a few times. The chain links TRBV18 to TRBJ2-5; D may be TRBD1 (6 bases). Trimming removed 2 bases from V and 2 bases from J, with 12 bases in between. Germline V gene sequence: CDR1 KGHSH, CDR2 LQKENI. CDR3 length equals 15 residues. The chain's CDR3 is CASSPARGDQETQYF. The CDR3 nucleotides read TGTGCCAGCTCACCAGCCAGGGGAGATCAAGAGACCCAGTACTTC. Complete variable domain (other parts from reference TRBV18 and TRBJ2-5): NAGVMQNPRHLVRRRGQEARLRCSPMKGHSHVYWYRQLPEEGLKFMVYLQKENIIDESGMPKERFSAEFPKEGPSILRIQQVVRGDSAAYFCASSPARGDQETQYFGPGTRLLVL.

The chain links TRBV5-1 to TRBJ1-1; 9 nucleotides match TRBD1. V gave up 3 bases and J gave up 5 bases; unmatched junction bases: 8. Per the germline V gene, CDR1 is SGHRS and CDR2 is YFSETQ. The CDR3 extends over 15 amino acids. As DNA, the CDR3 is TGCGCCAGCAGCTCCCCGGACAGGGGAGGAACTGAAGCTTTCTTT. Its protein product is CASSSPDRGGTEAFF.

The J gene is TRBJ2-7, the V gene TRBV12-5, with a tentative D call TRBD1 (5 bases). The CDR3 consists of 15 residues. The V end was cut by 5 bases, the J end by 5 bases, with 19 bases between. Germline-derived CDR1 and CDR2 are LGHNT and FRNRAP. The CDR3 reads CASGPNIGVVDEQYF. The CDR3 nucleotides read TGTGCTAGTGGTCCGAACATAGGGGTTGTCGACGAGCAGTACTTC.

The gene calls are TRBV6-4 and TRBJ2-2, with D uncertain. Looked up from germline, CDR1 is MRHNA and CDR2 is SNTAGT. The CDR3 contains 13 residues. V lost 5 bases to trimming and J lost 4 bases, with 8 bases between them. CDR3 loop: CASSKSGTGELFF. The CDR3 DNA reads TGTGCCAGCAGTAAGTCAGGCACCGGGGAGCTGTTTTTT.

The V gene is TRBV28, the J gene TRBJ2-7; no clear D gene. V was clipped by 3 bases and J by 0 bases, with 9 bases between them. Germline V gives CDR1 MDHEN, CDR2 SYDVKM. The CDR3 loop spans 14 amino acids. The CDR3 loop reads CASSFYSISYEQYF. In DNA, the CDR3 is TGTGCCAGCAGTTTCTATTCCATCTCCTACGAGCAGTACTTC.

The genes are TRBV18 and TRBJ2-7; 9 nucleotides align to TRBD1. Germline CDR1 reads KGHSH; CDR2 reads LQKENI. J was trimmed by 8 bases and V by 3 bases; bases with no gene match: 8. The CDR3 has 14 amino acids. CDR3 in DNA: TGTGCCAGCTCACCGGACAGGGGCTCCTTGAAGCAGTACTTC. This gives the protein CASSPDRGSLKQYF.

The V call is TRBV28, the J call TRBJ1-1; D gene unclear. The ends were cut back, 5 bases at V and 0 bases at J, with 7 bases in the middle. This CDR3 has 13 residues. Germline V gene sequence: CDR1 MDHEN, CDR2 SYDVKM. CDR3 sequence (DNA): TGTGCCAGCAGTCGGGTAATGAACACTGAAGCTTTCTTT. It specifies CASSRVMNTEAFF.

The CDR3 DNA reads TGTGCCAGCAGGGGATGGGTAGCGGGGGACAATGAGCAGTTCTTC. This codes for CASRGWVAGDNEQFF. The chain employs TRBV27 and TRBJ2-1; 9 bases are shared with TRBD2. V trimming: 6 bases; J trimming: 5 bases; junction bases outside the gene matches: 8. Germline V CDR1 and CDR2: MNHEY, SMNVEV (reference sequence). The CDR3 runs 15 residues.

The chain has TRBV30 and TRBJ1-6; TRBD1 aligns across 7 bases. The CDR3 extends over 13 amino acids. The germline V gene encodes CDR1 GTSNPN and CDR2 SVGIG (reference sequence). J lost 7 bases, V lost 2 bases, and 2 bases had no gene match. The CDR3 here is CAWSTGENSPLHF. As DNA, the CDR3 is TGTGCCTGGAGTACAGGGGAGAATTCACCCCTCCACTTT.

The genes are TRBV7-9 and TRBJ1-1; no definite D call. This CDR3 spans 14 amino acids. The V end was cut by 5 bases, the J end by 5 bases, with 15 bases between. Germline CDR1 SEHNR, CDR2 FQNEAQ (reference sequence). DNA for the CDR3: TGTGCCAGCAGCCCCCCGGGGAGAGAAACTGAAGCTTTCTTT. Encoded protein: CASSPPGRETEAFF.